Listed below are T cell receptor beta chains from one sample, sequenced in a study of blood T cell repertoires in COVID-19. Libraries were prepared by immunoSEQ multiplex PCR; TCRdb keeps only in-frame clonotypes and omits some of them. The sample holds some 290,000 clones, less than 90% seen once. The sequenced sample was peripheral blood. The receptors were sampled from a man aged 55 to 70 who had recovered from COVID-19. CDR3s include the opening cysteine and the closing phenylalanine or tryptophan.

j_gene	v_gene	CDR3aa
TRBJ1-1	TRBV5-1	CASSLAGGRNPVGAFF
TRBJ2-4	TRBV19	CASMQGTKNIQYF
TRBJ2-3	TRBV3-1/TRBV3-2	CASSQGGLAVRDTDTQYF
TRBJ2-4	TRBV5-1	CASSLWTGAKNIQYF
TRBJ2-7	TRBV6-6	CASSYRDRAEQYF
TRBJ2-1	TRBV5-1	CASSFRDTSYNEQFF
TRBJ2-1	TRBV4-1	CASSQTGGTGPYNEQFF
TRBJ1-5	TRBV2	CAIQGTYNQPQHF
TRBJ2-7	TRBV6-5	CASTSTGFYEQYF
TRBJ2-5	TRBV5-1	CASSLAAGGMETQYF
TRBJ1-3	TRBV3-1/TRBV3-2	CASSQTGSGNTIYF
TRBJ1-6	TRBV5-1	CASSSGQSSNSPLHF
TRBJ2-7	TRBV27	CASSLKRGGSYEQYF
TRBJ1-6	TRBV27	CASSLERVGSPLHF
TRBJ2-7	TRBV5-1	CASSLEPYEQYF
TRBJ2-4	TRBV10-1	CASSEGGGAKNIQYF
TRBJ1-1	TRBV19	CATKGGRGNTEAFF
TRBJ1-3	TRBV5-4	CASSEMFGNTIYF
TRBJ1-3	TRBV9	CASSVAGTAISGNTIYF
TRBJ1-3	TRBV19	CASSTIVDRSYGNTIYF
TRBJ2-7	TRBV6-5	CASSYRGSLSYEQYF
TRBJ2-5	TRBV6-5	CASSYSLGGVQETQYF
TRBJ1-2	TRBV6-5	CATTGQLIYGYTF
TRBJ2-7	TRBV30	CAWSAGLVYEQYF
TRBJ1-6	TRBV30	CAWRIGDNSPLHF
TRBJ1-4	TRBV6-6	CASSRSSGGAFEKLFF
TRBJ1-1	TRBV7-2	CASSLGSLEKNTEAFF
TRBJ2-1	TRBV6-5	CASRQGSSEQFF
TRBJ1-3	TRBV30	CAWTGPPSGNTIYF
TRBJ2-2	TRBV7-6	CASSLVTGGSGELFF
TRBJ2-5	TRBV2	CASGETRVKETQYF
TRBJ2-5	TRBV12-3/TRBV12-4	CASSLAGVGTQYF
TRBJ2-1	TRBV29-1	CSVTRTAFYNEQFF
TRBJ1-4	TRBV5-1	CASRPYGFEGEKLFF
TRBJ2-1	TRBV29-1	CSVGVGGGHNEQFF
TRBJ2-7	TRBV3-1/TRBV3-2	CASSQWTSEQYF
TRBJ2-7	TRBV19	CASSSYAGLAGEQYF
TRBJ2-4	TRBV5-6	CASSHPWGGVFYF
TRBJ1-6	TRBV19	CASSIGQGNSPLHF
TRBJ1-2	TRBV3-1/TRBV3-2	CATRPGVNYGYTF
TRBJ1-6	TRBV20-1	CSARTGPPLHF